The entry below gives a single T cell receptor (beta chain) sequence along with its context. Per the original data handling: How many nucleated cells were present was estimated from reference gene primer amplification. The table came from immunoSEQ multiplex PCR; TCRdb's copy has only in-frame clones and leaves some out. Clone size and the V and J calls come from that table; the DNA yielded D and trimming. Of a few hundred thousand clones in the sample, around 86% were seen once. The participants were between 18 and 89 years old and came from roughly 24 US areas. Participants' reported clinical history set cohort assignment. The CDR3 runs to 15 residues. CDR1 and CDR2 (germline): SGHTA, FQGTGA. V was clipped by 5 bases and J by 3 bases, with 17 bases between them. The data belong to a study of blood T cell repertoires in COVID-19. Study as a whole: Sources were T cells, B-cell-depleted T cells, or PBMCs; the material itself was cDNA or gDNA.

Sequencing was carried out using PBMCs or T cells enriched from blood (not recorded which). The origin of this receptor is a woman in her forties with acute COVID-19. The chain links TRBV7-3 to TRBJ2-7; D might be TRBD1 (6 bases). Written as DNA, the CDR3 is TGTGCCAGCAGCACGGGACGCAGGGGACACTACGAGCAGTACTTC. Translation: CASSTGRRGHYEQYF.